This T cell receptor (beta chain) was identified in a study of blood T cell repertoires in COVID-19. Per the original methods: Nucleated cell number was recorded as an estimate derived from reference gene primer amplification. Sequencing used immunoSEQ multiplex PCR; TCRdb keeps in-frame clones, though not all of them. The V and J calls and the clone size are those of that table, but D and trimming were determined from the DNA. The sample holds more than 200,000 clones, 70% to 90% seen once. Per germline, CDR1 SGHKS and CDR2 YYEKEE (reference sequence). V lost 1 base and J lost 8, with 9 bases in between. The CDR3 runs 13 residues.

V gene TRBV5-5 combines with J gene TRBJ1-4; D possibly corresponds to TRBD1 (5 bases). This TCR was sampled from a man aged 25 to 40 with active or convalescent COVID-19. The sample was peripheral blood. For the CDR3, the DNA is TGTGCCAGCAGCTTGTTGGCAGGGGAAAAACTGTTTTTT. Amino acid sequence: CASSLLAGEKLFF.